This entry features one T cell receptor beta chain sequence. J gave up 9 bases and V 4 bases, and 3 bases lay outside the gene matches. This CDR3 region has 11 residues. From germline, CDR1 is SGHAT and CDR2 FQNNGV. The data were taken from a study of blood T cell repertoires in COVID-19. Overall study: Acute and convalescent COVID-19 samples came from the United States, Italy and Spain. T cells, B-cell-depleted T cells, or PBMCs provided the cDNA or gDNA that served as material.

Using immunoSEQ multiplex PCR, the repertoire was profiled, and TCRdb retains in-frame clones only, with some absent. Of roughly 93,000 clones listed, approximately 90% are singletons. The clonotype comes from a man between 50 and 59 years old with acute or convalescent COVID-19. J is TRBJ2-7 and V is TRBV11-2; the match to TRBD1 covers 7 bases. Material: peripheral blood. CDR3 sequence: CASSSRTGQYF. CDR3 nucleotide sequence: TGTGCCAGCAGCTCACGGACAGGGCAGTACTTC.